This paragraph reports one T cell receptor beta chain. Its specificity is unknown. This sample was included in a study of T cells after yellow fever vaccination. Study-level results: The booster saw the reappearance of most primary-vaccination clones (nearly 98% CD4, 80% to 90% CD8).

This CDR3 spans 14 amino acids. Germline CDR1 LNHNV, CDR2 YYDKDF (reference sequence). Trimming shortened V by 0 bases and J by 4 bases, and 9 bases separated the two germline ends. Template-switching 5'RACE yielded the TCR cDNA; a universal primer site and UMIs were added in the process. TCRdb re-analysed the 5' RACE reads in MiXCR, keeping a single row per CDR3 protein. This table has some 290,000 distinct CDR3 sequences, about 11% appearing once. The TCR originated in a man between 18 and 29 years old who received the YFV17D yellow fever vaccine. The sequenced sample was CD4+ T cells sorted from PBMCs, obtained 45 days after the yellow fever booster vaccination. This chain joins TRBV15 and TRBJ1-1, with a weak D call TRBD1 (6 bases). In nucleotides, the CDR3 is TGTGCCACCAGCAGAGATCAGGGGTTCACTGAAGCTTTCTTT. Amino acid sequence: CATSRDQGFTEAFF.